These 7 T cell receptor beta chains share one sample of origin, sequenced in a study of cytomegalovirus exposure and HLA in healthy donors. The PCR used 60 Vbeta and 13 Jbeta primers. Some clones are missing from TCRdb's copy, which holds only in-frame ones; the method was immunoSEQ multiplex PCR. The table has 240,000 or so clones, 82% seen once; the top ten hold 5% to 6%. Sequences were obtained from PBMCs. The receptors stem from a middle-aged woman in good health and CMV-seropositive.

This clone was seen once. The genes are TRBV18 and TRBJ2-1; D call uncertain. Germline CDR1 reads KGHSH; CDR2 reads LQKENI. V lost 3 bases and J 4 bases, leaving 13 bases between the germline ends. This CDR3 comprises 15 residues. The CDR3 here is CASSPASSQYNEQFF. DNA of the CDR3: TGTGCCAGCTCACCGGCTAGTTCACAATACAATGAGCAGTTCTTC. Full variable domain (missing parts from reference TRBV18 and TRBJ2-1): NAGVMQNPRHLVRRRGQEARLRCSPMKGHSHVYWYRQLPEEGLKFMVYLQKENIIDESGMPKERFSAEFPKEGPSILRIQQVVRGDSAAYFCASSPASSQYNEQFFGPGTRLTVL.

The CDR3 reads CAISEGGLAGGLYNEQFF. The CDR3 region has the DNA TGTGCCATCAGTGAGGGGGGACTAGCGGGAGGGCTCTACAATGAGCAGTTCTTC. J is TRBJ2-1 and V is TRBV10-3, with 16 bases matching TRBD2. J gave up 3 bases and V 2 bases, and 4 bases lay outside the gene matches. Germline assignment: CDR1 ENHRY and CDR2 SYGVKD. The CDR3 spans 18 residues.

This chain joins TRBV15 and TRBJ1-4, with D possibly TRBD1 on 6 matching bases. Looked up from germline, CDR1 is LNHNV and CDR2 is YYDKDF (reference sequence). The CDR3 contains 15 residues. The V and J ends lost 3 bases and 6 bases respectively, with 14 bases between them. As DNA, the CDR3 is TGTGCCACCAGCAGGACAGGTCATGGGGATGAAAAACTGTTTTTT. Protein product: CATSRTGHGDEKLFF.

This clone was recorded once. This chain joins TRBV30 and TRBJ2-7; perhaps TRBD1 as D (5 bases). Trimming took off 4 bases at V and 5 bases at J, with 9 bases between the two ends. The CDR3 covers 11 residues. CDR1 and CDR2 (germline): GTSNPN, SVGIG (reference sequence). The CDR3 region is CAWTRAHEQYF. The CDR3 nucleotides are TGTGCCTGGACCAGGGCCCACGAGCAGTACTTC.

V and J are TRBV2 and TRBJ1-2; D gene unclear. Germline V lookup: CDR1 SNHLY, CDR2 FYNNEI. The CDR3 spans 14 residues. V lost 3 bases, J lost 4 bases, and 12 bases lay in between. The CDR3 loop reads CASSDTRSPYGYTF. CDR3 sequence (DNA): TGTGCCAGCAGTGACACCAGATCACCCTATGGCTACACCTTC.

This clone was detected only a few times. This CDR3 is CAETGQYGYTF. The CDR3 coding sequence is TGTGCCGAGACAGGGCAGTATGGCTACACCTTC. This rearrangement joins TRBV21-1 to TRBJ1-2; the listed D gene, TRBD1, was not tested against the DNA. TRBV21-1 is a recognized pseudogene. This CDR3 spans 11 amino acids.

V and J are TRBV7-2 and TRBJ1-5, with D unclear. V lost 5 bases and J lost 5, with 10 bases in between. CDR1 is SGHTA and CDR2 is FQGNSA in the germline V gene. This CDR3 has 13 amino acids. For the CDR3, the DNA is TGTGCCAGCAGCCTTACCGGGGATCAGCCCCAGCATTTT. It translates to CASSLTGDQPQHF.